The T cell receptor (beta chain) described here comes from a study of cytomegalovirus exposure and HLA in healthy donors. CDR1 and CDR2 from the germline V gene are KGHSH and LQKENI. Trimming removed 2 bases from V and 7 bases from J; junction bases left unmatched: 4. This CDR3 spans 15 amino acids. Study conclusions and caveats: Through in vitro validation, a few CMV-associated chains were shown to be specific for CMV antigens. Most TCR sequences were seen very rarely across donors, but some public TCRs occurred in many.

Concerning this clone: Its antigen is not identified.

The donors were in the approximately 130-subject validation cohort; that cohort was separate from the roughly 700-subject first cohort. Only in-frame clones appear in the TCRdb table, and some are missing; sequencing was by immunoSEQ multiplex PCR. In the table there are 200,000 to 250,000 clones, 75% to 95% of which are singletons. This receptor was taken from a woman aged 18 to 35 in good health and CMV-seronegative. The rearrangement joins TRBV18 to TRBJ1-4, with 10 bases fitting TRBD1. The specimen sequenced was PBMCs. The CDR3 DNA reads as TGTGCCAGCTCACCAGGACAGGGGGTACTTGAAAAACTGTTTTTT. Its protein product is CASSPGQGVLEKLFF.